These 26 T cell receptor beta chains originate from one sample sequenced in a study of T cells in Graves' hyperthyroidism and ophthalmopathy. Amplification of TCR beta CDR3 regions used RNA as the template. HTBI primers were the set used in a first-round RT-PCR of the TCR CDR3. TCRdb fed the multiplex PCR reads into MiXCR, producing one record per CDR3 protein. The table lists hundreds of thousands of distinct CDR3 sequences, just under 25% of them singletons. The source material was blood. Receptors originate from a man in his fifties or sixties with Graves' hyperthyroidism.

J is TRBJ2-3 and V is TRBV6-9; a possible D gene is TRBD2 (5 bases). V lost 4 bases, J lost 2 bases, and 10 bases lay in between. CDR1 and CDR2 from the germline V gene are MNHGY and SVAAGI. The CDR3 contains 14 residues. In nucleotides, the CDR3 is TGTGCCAGCAGTTCGGACTCCCCCACAGATACGCAGTATTTT. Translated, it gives CASSSDSPTDTQYF.

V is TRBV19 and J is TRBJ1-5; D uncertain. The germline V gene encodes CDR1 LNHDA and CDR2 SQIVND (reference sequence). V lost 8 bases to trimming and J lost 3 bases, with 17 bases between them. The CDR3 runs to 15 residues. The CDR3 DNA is TGTGCCAGTGGAGTGGAGGAGGCAGTCAATCAGCCCCAGCATTTT. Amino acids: CASGVEEAVNQPQHF.

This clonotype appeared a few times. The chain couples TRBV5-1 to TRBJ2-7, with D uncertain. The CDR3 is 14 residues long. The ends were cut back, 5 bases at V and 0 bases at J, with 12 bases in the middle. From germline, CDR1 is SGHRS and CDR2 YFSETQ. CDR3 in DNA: TGCGCCAGCAGTTCGCCTCTCGCCTCCTACGAGCAGTACTTC. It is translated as CASSSPLASYEQYF.

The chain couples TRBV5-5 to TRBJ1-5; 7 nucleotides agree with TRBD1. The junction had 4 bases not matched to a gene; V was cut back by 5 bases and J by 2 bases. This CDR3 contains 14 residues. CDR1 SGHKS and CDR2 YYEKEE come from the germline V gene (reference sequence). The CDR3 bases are TGTGCCAGCAGGCCCGACAGGGGCAATCAGCCCCAGCATTTT. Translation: CASRPDRGNQPQHF.

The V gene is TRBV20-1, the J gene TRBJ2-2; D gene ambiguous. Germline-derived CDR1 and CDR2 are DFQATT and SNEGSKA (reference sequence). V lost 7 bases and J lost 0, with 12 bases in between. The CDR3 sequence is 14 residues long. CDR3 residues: CSDHPQSNTGELFF. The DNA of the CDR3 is TGCAGTGACCACCCCCAATCGAACACCGGGGAGCTGTTTTTT.

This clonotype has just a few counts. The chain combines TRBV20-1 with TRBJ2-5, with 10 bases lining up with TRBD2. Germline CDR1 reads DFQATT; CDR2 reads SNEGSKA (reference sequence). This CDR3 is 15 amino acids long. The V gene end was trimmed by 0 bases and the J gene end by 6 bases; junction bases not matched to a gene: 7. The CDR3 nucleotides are TGCAGTGCTAGAGATTCTAGCGGGAGTCTAAAGACCCAGTACTTC. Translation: CSARDSSGSLKTQYF.

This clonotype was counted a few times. CDR3 protein: CAASDPGQGREQYF. The DNA for the CDR3 is TGTGCCGCCTCCGATCCGGGACAGGGTAGGGAGCAGTACTTC. This chain links TRBV10-3 with TRBJ2-7; the match to TRBD1 covers 9 bases. CDR1 ENHRY and CDR2 SYGVKD come from the germline V gene. V lost 11 bases and J lost 7; bases outside the gene matches: 15. The CDR3 totals 14 residues.

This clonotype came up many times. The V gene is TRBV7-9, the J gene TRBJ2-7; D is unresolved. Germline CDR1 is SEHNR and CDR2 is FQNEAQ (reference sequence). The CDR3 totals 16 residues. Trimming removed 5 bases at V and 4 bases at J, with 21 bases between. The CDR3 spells CASSPGRQANWYEQYF. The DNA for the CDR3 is TGTGCCAGCAGCCCCGGTCGGCAGGCGAACTGGTACGAGCAGTACTTC.

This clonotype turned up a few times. The CDR3 sequence: CASSPPGGRSYEQYF. CDR3 DNA sequence: TGTGCCAGCAGTCCCCCGGGGGGCAGGTCCTACGAGCAGTACTTC. The chain employs TRBV12-3 or TRBV12-4 and TRBJ2-7, with D perhaps TRBD2 (7 bases). CDR3 size: 15 residues. Deletions cut 5 bases from V and 1 base from J, with 15 bases between.

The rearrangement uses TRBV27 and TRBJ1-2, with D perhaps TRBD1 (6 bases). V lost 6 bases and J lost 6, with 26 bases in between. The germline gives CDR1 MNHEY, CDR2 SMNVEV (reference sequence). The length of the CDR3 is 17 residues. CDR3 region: CASSRYIGQPGVDGYTF. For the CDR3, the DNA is TGTGCCAGCAGCAGATATATAGGACAGCCCGGCGTTGATGGCTACACCTTC.

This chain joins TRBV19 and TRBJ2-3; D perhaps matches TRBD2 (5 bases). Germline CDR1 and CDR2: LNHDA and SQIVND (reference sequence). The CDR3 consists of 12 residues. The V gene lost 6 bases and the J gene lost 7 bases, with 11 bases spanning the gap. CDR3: CASRTAGNTQYF. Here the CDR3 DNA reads TGTGCCAGTAGGACGGCCGGGAATACGCAGTATTTT.

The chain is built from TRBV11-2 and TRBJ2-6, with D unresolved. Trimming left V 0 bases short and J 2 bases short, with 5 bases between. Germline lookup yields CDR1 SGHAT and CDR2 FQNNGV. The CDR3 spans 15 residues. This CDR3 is CASSLEGTGANVLTF. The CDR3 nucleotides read TGTGCCAGCAGCTTAGAGGGGACTGGGGCCAACGTCCTGACTTTC.

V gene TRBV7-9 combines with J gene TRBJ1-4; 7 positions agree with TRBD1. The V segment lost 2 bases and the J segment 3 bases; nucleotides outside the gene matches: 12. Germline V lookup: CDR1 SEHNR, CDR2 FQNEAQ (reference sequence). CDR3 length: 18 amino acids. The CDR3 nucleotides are TGTGCCAGCAGCTTACTTCAGGGGGGAGATATCGCTAATGAAAAACTGTTTTTT. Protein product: CASSLLQGGDIANEKLFF.

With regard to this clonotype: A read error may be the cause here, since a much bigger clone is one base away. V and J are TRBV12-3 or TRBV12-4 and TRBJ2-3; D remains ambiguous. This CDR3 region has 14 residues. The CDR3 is CASSLDTFTDTQFF. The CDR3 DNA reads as TGTGCCAGCAGTTTAGACACCTTCACAGATACGCAGTTTTTT.

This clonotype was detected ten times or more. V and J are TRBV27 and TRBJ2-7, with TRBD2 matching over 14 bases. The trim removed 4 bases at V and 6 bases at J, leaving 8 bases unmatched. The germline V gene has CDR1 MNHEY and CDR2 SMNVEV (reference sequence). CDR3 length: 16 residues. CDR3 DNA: TGTGCCAGCAGTTCTAGACTAGCGGGAGGGCCTCGCGAGCAGTACTTC. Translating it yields CASSSRLAGGPREQYF.

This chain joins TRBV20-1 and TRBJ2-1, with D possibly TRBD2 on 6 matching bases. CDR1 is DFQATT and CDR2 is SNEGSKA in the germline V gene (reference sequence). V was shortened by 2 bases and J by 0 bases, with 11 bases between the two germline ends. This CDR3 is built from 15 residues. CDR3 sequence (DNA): TGCAGTGCTAGACTAGCGAAGAGCTCCTACAATGAGCAGTTCTTC. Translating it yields CSARLAKSSYNEQFF.

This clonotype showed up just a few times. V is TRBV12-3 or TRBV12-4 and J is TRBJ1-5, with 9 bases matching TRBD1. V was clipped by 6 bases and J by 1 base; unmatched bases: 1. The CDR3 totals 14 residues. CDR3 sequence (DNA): TGTGCCAGCAGACAGGGGGCGAGCAATCAGCCCCAGCATTTT. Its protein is CASRQGASNQPQHF.

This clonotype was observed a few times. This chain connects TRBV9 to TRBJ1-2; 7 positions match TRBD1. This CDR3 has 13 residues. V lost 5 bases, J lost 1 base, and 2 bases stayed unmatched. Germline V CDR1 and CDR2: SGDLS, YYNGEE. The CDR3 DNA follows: TGTGCCAGCAGTGGGGACAGTAACTATGGCTACACCTTC. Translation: CASSGDSNYGYTF.

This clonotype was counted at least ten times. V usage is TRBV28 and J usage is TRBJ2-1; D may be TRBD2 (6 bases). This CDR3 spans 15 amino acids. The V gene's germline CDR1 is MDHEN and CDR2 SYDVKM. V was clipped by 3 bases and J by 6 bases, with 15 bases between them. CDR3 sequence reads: CASSLPPRRGNEQFF. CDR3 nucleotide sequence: TGTGCCAGCAGTTTGCCCCCAAGGCGGGGCAATGAGCAGTTCTTC. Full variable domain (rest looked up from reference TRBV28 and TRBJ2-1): DVKVTQSSRYLVKRTGEKVFLECVQDMDHENMFWYRQDPGLGLRLIYFSYDVKMKEKGDIPEGYSVSREKKERFSLILESASTNQTSMYLCASSLPPRRGNEQFFGPGTRLTVL.

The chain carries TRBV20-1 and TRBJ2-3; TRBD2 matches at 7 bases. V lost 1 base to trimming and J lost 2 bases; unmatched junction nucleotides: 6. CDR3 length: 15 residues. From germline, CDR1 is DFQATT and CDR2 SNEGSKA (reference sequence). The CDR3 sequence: CSARAGTTNTDTQYF. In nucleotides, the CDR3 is TGCAGTGCTAGAGCCGGGACTACCAACACAGATACGCAGTATTTT.

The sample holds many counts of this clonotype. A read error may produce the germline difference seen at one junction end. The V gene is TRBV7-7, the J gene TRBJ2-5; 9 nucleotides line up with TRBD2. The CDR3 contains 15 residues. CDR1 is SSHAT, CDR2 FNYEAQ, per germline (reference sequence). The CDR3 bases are TGTGCTAGCAGCGGGGGTGGCGGGAGGGGAGAGACCCAGTACTTC. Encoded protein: CASSGGGGRGETQYF.

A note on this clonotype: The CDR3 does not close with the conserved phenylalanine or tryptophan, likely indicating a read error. The CDR3 loop reads CSARTGDSYEQYL. The CDR3 DNA reads TGCAGTGCGAGGACAGGGGACTCCTACGAGCAGTACCTC. This chain connects TRBV20-1 to TRBJ2-7; 9 bases are shared with TRBD1. Germline V gives CDR1 DFQATT, CDR2 SNEGSKA (reference sequence). The V gene end was trimmed by 6 bases and the J gene end by 0 bases; junction bases not matched to a gene: 3. The CDR3 is 13 residues long.

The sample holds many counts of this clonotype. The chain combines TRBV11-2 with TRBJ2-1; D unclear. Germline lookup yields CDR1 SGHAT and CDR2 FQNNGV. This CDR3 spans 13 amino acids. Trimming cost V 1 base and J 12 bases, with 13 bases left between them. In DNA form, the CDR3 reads TGTGCCAGCAGCTTAGGGTCGACACAAAGGCAGTTCTTC. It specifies CASSLGSTQRQFF.

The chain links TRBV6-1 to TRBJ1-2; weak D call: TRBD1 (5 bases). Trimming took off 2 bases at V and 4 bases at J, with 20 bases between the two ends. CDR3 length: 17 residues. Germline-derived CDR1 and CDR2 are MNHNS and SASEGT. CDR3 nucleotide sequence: TGTGCCAGCAGTGAATCTCGGGGGAGTGGCGCAATCTATGGCTACACCTTC. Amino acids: CASSESRGSGAIYGYTF.

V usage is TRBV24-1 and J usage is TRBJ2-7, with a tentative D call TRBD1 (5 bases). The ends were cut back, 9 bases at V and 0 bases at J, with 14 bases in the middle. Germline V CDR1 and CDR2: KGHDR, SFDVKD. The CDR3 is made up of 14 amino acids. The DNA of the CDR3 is TGTGCCACCCCTGGGGCGGTCAGCTCCTACGAGCAGTACTTC. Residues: CATPGAVSSYEQYF.

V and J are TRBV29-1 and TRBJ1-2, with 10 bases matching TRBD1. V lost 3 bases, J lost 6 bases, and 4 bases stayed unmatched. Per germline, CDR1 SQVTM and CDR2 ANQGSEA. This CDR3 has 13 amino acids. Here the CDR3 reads CSVDDRGRDGYTF. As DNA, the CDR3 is TGCAGCGTTGACGACAGGGGGCGGGATGGCTACACCTTC. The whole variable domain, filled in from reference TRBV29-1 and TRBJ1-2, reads SAVISQKPSRDICQRGTSLTIQCQVDSQVTMMFWYRQQPGQSLTLIATANQGSEATYESGFVIDKFPISRPNLTFSTLTVSNMSPEDSSIYLCSVDDRGRDGYTFGSGTRLTVV.